This passage covers 4 T cell receptor beta chains from one sample sequenced in a study of blood T cell repertoires in COVID-19. Assay used: immunoSEQ multiplex PCR; TCRdb lists only in-frame clones, some missing. The sample lists 130,000 to 150,000 clones, 88% occurring once. Material for sequencing was peripheral blood. These receptors all stem from a human donor in a cohort sampled during active COVID-19.

In its sample, this clone was seen many times. The chain combines TRBV18 with TRBJ2-2, with a possible D match to TRBD2 (6 bases). Germline V lookup: CDR1 KGHSH, CDR2 LQKENI. Trimming left V 5 bases short and J 4 bases short, with 14 bases between. CDR3 size: 15 residues. CDR3 protein: CASSDVSGRTGELFF. CDR3 bases: TGTGCCAGCTCAGACGTGAGCGGGCGCACCGGGGAGCTGTTTTTT. Together with reference TRBV18 and TRBJ2-2, the CDR3 gives the full variable domain: NAGVMQNPRHLVRRRGQEARLRCSPMKGHSHVYWYRQLPEEGLKFMVYLQKENIIDESGMPKERFSAEFPKEGPSILRIQQVVRGDSAAYFCASSDVSGRTGELFFGEGSRLTVL.

This chain connects TRBV28 to TRBJ1-3; D unresolved. Trimming stripped 3 bases from V and 1 base from J, with 10 bases between. The CDR3 has 15 residues. Germline V lookup: CDR1 MDHEN, CDR2 SYDVKM. In DNA form, the CDR3 reads TGTGCCAGCAGTTTGGTCGGGAGGTCTGGAAACACCATATATTTT. It codes for CASSLVGRSGNTIYF.

The genes are TRBV2 and TRBJ1-2; 8 bases map to TRBD1. J was trimmed by 4 bases and V by 6 bases; bases with no gene match: 4. The CDR3 is made up of 13 amino acids. Per germline, CDR1 SNHLY and CDR2 FYNNEI. This CDR3 reads CASSVDRGYGYTF. CDR3 nucleotide sequence: TGTGCCAGCAGCGTAGACAGGGGCTATGGCTACACCTTC.

The rearrangement joins TRBV5-1 to TRBJ2-7, with a weak D call TRBD2 (6 bases). This CDR3 is 15 amino acids long. V was pared by 3 bases and J by 1 base, with 14 bases between. Germline V CDR1 and CDR2: SGHRS, YFSETQ. CDR3 amino acids: CASSWTPGGSYEQYF. CDR3 nucleotide sequence: TGCGCCAGCAGCTGGACCCCTGGGGGGTCCTACGAGCAGTACTTC.